The 32 T cell receptor beta chains given below trace back to one sample, sequenced in a study of cytomegalovirus exposure and HLA in healthy donors. PCR primers comprised 60 Vbeta and 13 Jbeta primers. Libraries were prepared by immunoSEQ multiplex PCR; TCRdb keeps only in-frame clonotypes and omits some of them. The table shows over 95,000 clones, with about 70% occurring only once. Sequenced sample: PBMCs. These receptors all come from a human donor in good health.

The chain employs TRBV2 and TRBJ2-1; 9 nucleotides agree with TRBD1. The CDR3 runs 14 residues. The germline CDR1 and CDR2 sequences are SNHLY and FYNNEI. The V and J ends lost 5 bases and 6 bases, in that order; junction bases with no gene match: 5. DNA of the CDR3: TGTGCCAGCAGTCCGGGACAGGGTACCAATGAGCAGTTCTTC. This encodes CASSPGQGTNEQFF.

The chain combines TRBV11-2 with TRBJ2-7; 13 bases are a match to TRBD2. The CDR3 runs to 16 residues. With V trimmed by 5 bases and J by 6 bases, 10 bases remained unmatched. The V gene's germline CDR1 is SGHAT and CDR2 FQNNGV. This CDR3 is CASSLWTSGSFLEQYF. For the CDR3, the DNA is TGTGCCAGCAGCCTTTGGACTAGCGGGAGCTTCCTCGAGCAGTACTTC.

The chain's CDR3 is CSVVRPGDEQFF. The CDR3 DNA is TGCAGCGTTGTGCGGCCAGGGGATGAGCAGTTCTTC. The chain links TRBV29-1 to TRBJ2-1; TRBD1 is a possible D gene (6 bases). Germline V gene data show CDR1 as SQVTM and CDR2 as ANQGSEA. The CDR3 contains 12 residues. Trimming left V 4 bases short and J 8 bases short, with 12 bases between.

This clone has a handful of counts. This sequence joins TRBV7-8 and TRBJ1-1, with TRBD1 matching 9 bases. This CDR3 contains 14 residues. Unmatched junction bases numbered 7, after V lost 5 bases and J lost 6 bases. Germline values: CDR1 SGHVS, CDR2 FQNEAQ. CDR3 DNA: TGTGCCAGCAGCCCTAGGACAGGGGAGGCTGAAGCTTTCTTT. Translated: CASSPRTGEAEAFF.

The chain couples TRBV29-1 to TRBJ2-4; 10 bases are shared with TRBD1. CDR1 is SQVTM, CDR2 ANQGSEA, per germline. The CDR3 runs to 14 residues. The J segment lost 6 bases and the V segment lost 6 bases, leaving 8 bases of the junction unmatched. The CDR3 spells CSVAGTGVPNIQYF. In DNA, the CDR3 is TGCAGCGTGGCCGGGACAGGGGTCCCAAACATTCAGTACTTC. Full variable domain (rest looked up from reference TRBV29-1 and TRBJ2-4): SAVISQKPSRDICQRGTSLTIQCQVDSQVTMMFWYRQQPGQSLTLIATANQGSEATYESGFVIDKFPISRPNLTFSTLTVSNMSPEDSSIYLCSVAGTGVPNIQYFGAGTRLSVL.

V usage is TRBV5-8 and J usage is TRBJ2-3; 9 nucleotides line up with TRBD1. This CDR3 spans 17 amino acids. Germline CDR1 SGHTS, CDR2 YDEGEE. V dropped 3 bases and J dropped 3; count of bases not matched to a gene: 11. The CDR3 loop reads CASSSGTGSMVTDTQYF. The CDR3 DNA follows: TGTGCCAGCAGCTCCGGGACAGGGAGTATGGTTACAGATACGCAGTATTTT.

This clone occurred a few times. The chain links TRBV11-2 to TRBJ1-2; 8 positions agree with TRBD1. This CDR3 is 15 amino acids long. V was clipped by 4 bases and J by 3 bases; unmatched bases: 7. Germline V CDR1 and CDR2: SGHAT, FQNNGV. In DNA, the CDR3 is TGTGCCAGCAGCTCACCGGACAGGGTTTACTATGGCTACACCTTC. As protein: CASSSPDRVYYGYTF. Using reference TRBV11-2 and TRBJ1-2 for the parts outside the CDR3, the full variable domain is EAGVAQSPRYKIIEKRQSVAFWCNPISGHATLYWYQQILGQGPKLLIQFQNNGVVDDSQLPKDRFSAERLKGVDSTLKIQPAKLEDSAVYLCASSSPDRVYYGYTFGSGTRLTVV.

The rearrangement links TRBV6-6 to TRBJ1-4, with 11 bases lining up with TRBD1. The CDR3 is 14 amino acids. J gave up 7 bases and V 6 bases, and 4 bases lay outside the gene matches. Germline CDR1 reads MNHNY; CDR2 reads SVGAGI (reference sequence). The CDR3 sequence: CASRDGTGGEKLFF. In DNA, the CDR3 is TGTGCCAGCAGGGACGGGACAGGGGGTGAAAAACTGTTTTTT.

The rearrangement uses TRBV5-1 and TRBJ1-1; D ambiguous. This CDR3 spans 15 amino acids. From germline, CDR1 is SGHRS and CDR2 YFSETQ. V lost 0 bases and J lost 5, with 14 bases in between. This CDR3 is CASSLARGEVTEAFF. CDR3 coding DNA: TGCGCCAGCAGCTTGGCACGCGGGGAGGTAACTGAAGCTTTCTTT.

This chain connects TRBV19 to TRBJ1-3, with TRBD1 as a possible D gene (5 bases). The V gene's germline CDR1 is LNHDA and CDR2 SQIVND (reference sequence). V lost 7 bases and J lost 2, with 9 bases in between. The CDR3 covers 13 residues. This CDR3 is CASTQVTGNTIYF. DNA for the CDR3: TGTGCCAGTACACAGGTGACTGGAAACACCATATATTTT.

V usage is TRBV30 and J usage is TRBJ1-6; TRBD1 agrees at 8 bases. CDR3 length equals 13 residues. The germline CDR1 and CDR2 sequences are GTSNPN and SVGIG (reference sequence). The J segment lost 8 bases and the V segment lost 7 bases, leaving 7 bases of the junction unmatched. The CDR3: CAFATGGDSPLHF. The CDR3 coding sequence is TGTGCCTTTGCCACAGGGGGAGATTCACCCCTCCACTTT.

This clone was observed once. The chain is built from TRBV7-8 and TRBJ1-1, with D tentatively TRBD1 (6 bases). This CDR3 has 14 residues. V lost 0 bases, J lost 7 bases, and 12 bases lay in between. Germline assignment: CDR1 SGHVS and CDR2 FQNEAQ. CDR3 nucleotides: TGTGCCAGCAGCTTAGCGCGGGGGGCGAGTGAAGCTTTCTTT. This codes for CASSLARGASEAFF.

This clone was observed a few times. An end of the junction differs from the germline gene, which may be a read error. V and J are TRBV7-9 and TRBJ2-1; tentatively, D is TRBD1 (5 bases). Germline V gene data show CDR1 as SEHNR and CDR2 as FQNEAQ (reference sequence). This CDR3 is built from 13 residues. This CDR3 reads CASRLGAGNEQFF. CDR3 bases: TGTGCCAGCAGGTTAGGGGCCGGAAATGAGCAGTTCTTC.

This chain joins TRBV4-3 and TRBJ1-2; TRBD1 is a possible D gene (6 bases). The CDR3 is 15 residues long. Germline V CDR1 and CDR2: LGHNA, YSLEER. V dropped 0 bases and J dropped 8 bases, with 16 bases sitting between them. CDR3 sequence reads: CASSQDLGFGGGYTF. CDR3 DNA: TGCGCCAGCAGCCAAGATCTCGGTTTTGGGGGCGGCTACACCTTC.

V gene TRBV30 combines with J gene TRBJ1-1; D gene ambiguous. Germline CDR1 and CDR2: GTSNPN and SVGIG (reference sequence). The CDR3 loop spans 13 amino acids. Trimming cost V 5 bases and J 4 bases, with 14 bases left between them. This CDR3 is CAWGRQGLTEAFF. The CDR3 DNA reads TGTGCCTGGGGCAGGCAAGGACTCACTGAAGCTTTCTTT.

The chain links TRBV7-2 to TRBJ2-7; 8 nucleotides align to TRBD1. This CDR3 comprises 14 residues. Germline assignment: CDR1 SGHTA and CDR2 FQGNSA. Trimming removed 0 bases from V and 3 bases from J; junction bases left unmatched: 1. CDR3 sequence (DNA): TGTGCCAGCAGCTTAGCGGGGACAGGCTACGAGCAGTACTTC. It translates to CASSLAGTGYEQYF.

V and J are TRBV5-1 and TRBJ2-3; 7 nucleotides align to TRBD1. The CDR3 runs 14 residues. The V segment lost 0 bases and the J segment 8 bases; nucleotides outside the gene matches: 6. Per the germline V gene, CDR1 is SGHRS and CDR2 is YFSETQ. In DNA form, the CDR3 reads TGCGCCAGCAGCTTGGAACAGGGGTTTGGTACGCAGTATTTT. Translating it yields CASSLEQGFGTQYF.

This clone was detected only a few times. The chain carries TRBV5-1 and TRBJ1-3, with TRBD1 as a possible D gene (6 bases). Trimming pared 4 bases from V and 0 bases from J, leaving 14 bases between. CDR3 size: 16 residues. Germline CDR1 and CDR2: SGHRS and YFSETQ. CDR3 bases: TGCGCCAGCAGCCCCGGGGGGGCGAACTCTGGAAACACCATATATTTT. It translates to CASSPGGANSGNTIYF.

The CDR3 is CASSQRQVNPGYTF. The DNA for the CDR3 is TGTGCCAGCAGCCAACGACAGGTTAATCCGGGCTACACCTTC. J is TRBJ1-2 and V is TRBV7-2, with D tentatively TRBD1 (6 bases). Germline loops: CDR1 SGHTA, CDR2 FQGNSA. The CDR3 length is 14 residues. V gave up 5 bases and J gave up 8 bases, with 18 bases separating them. The entire variable domain, with the rest obtained from reference TRBV7-2 and TRBJ1-2, is as follows: GAGVSQSPSNKVTEKGKDVELRCDPISGHTALYWYRQSLGQGLEFLIYFQGNSAPDKSGLPSDRFSAERTGGSVSTLTIQRTQQEDSAVYLCASSQRQVNPGYTFGSGTRLTVV.

CDR3 in DNA: TGTGCCAGCAGTTTGGATACAGGACAAGAGACCCAGTACTTC. It translates to CASSLDTGQETQYF. This chain uses TRBV27 with TRBJ2-5; D is perhaps TRBD1 (5 bases). Germline lookup yields CDR1 MNHEY and CDR2 SMNVEV (reference sequence). The V end was cut by 3 bases, the J end by 2 bases, with 10 bases between. The CDR3 runs 14 residues.

This clone occurred once. The chain couples TRBV6-1 to TRBJ2-7; TRBD2 agrees at 8 bases. This CDR3 is built from 16 residues. With 1 base clipped from V and 0 bases from J, the junction kept 5 bases outside the gene matches. Germline V gene data show CDR1 as MNHNS and CDR2 as SASEGT. CDR3 region: CASSEETSGLSYEQYF. The CDR3 DNA follows: TGTGCCAGCAGTGAAGAAACTAGCGGCCTCTCCTACGAGCAGTACTTC.

The chain has TRBV2 and TRBJ2-7; tentative D call: TRBD1 (5 bases). The CDR3 spans 14 residues. Trimming shortened V by 7 bases and J by 0 bases, and 13 bases separated the two germline ends. Germline lookup yields CDR1 SNHLY and CDR2 FYNNEI. The CDR3 is CASTATGYSYEQYF. In DNA form, the CDR3 reads TGTGCCAGCACCGCTACAGGTTACTCCTACGAGCAGTACTTC.

The rearrangement links TRBV6-4 to TRBJ1-2; D remains unclear. The CDR3 extends over 13 amino acids. Trimming shortened V by 3 bases and J by 4 bases, and 9 bases separated the two germline ends. Germline CDR1 is MRHNA and CDR2 is SNTAGT. In DNA, the CDR3 is TGTGCCAGCAGTGAGGCCGCGGGCTATGGCTACACCTTC. Translated: CASSEAAGYGYTF.

This clone was observed once. The germline gene is not matched at one end of the junction; a read error may be the cause. The chain couples TRBV7-7 to TRBJ2-3; the D gene is possibly TRBD2 (5 bases). Germline V gene sequence: CDR1 SSHAT, CDR2 FNYEAQ (reference sequence). This CDR3 spans 15 amino acids. The DNA for the CDR3 is TGTGCTAGCAGTTCCGCGCCTAGCCCCACAGATACGCAGTATTTT. This sequence encodes CASSSAPSPTDTQYF.

This clone was detected only a few times. This chain joins TRBV7-2 and TRBJ1-2; D perhaps matches TRBD1 (6 bases). V was pared by 0 bases and J by 7 bases, with 18 bases between. Germline assignment: CDR1 SGHTA and CDR2 FQGNSA. The CDR3 length is 16 residues. Here the CDR3 DNA reads TGTGCCAGCAGCTTAGCGCATGCAGGGCAAGGGGGTGGCTACACCTTC. Translation: CASSLAHAGQGGGYTF.

V gene TRBV5-6 combines with J gene TRBJ2-1; a weak D match, TRBD1 (6 bases). Trimming took 4 bases from V and 6 from J, leaving 23 bases between them. Germline V gene lookup returns CDR1 SGHDT and CDR2 YYEEEE. The CDR3 length is 17 residues. The CDR3 is CASSLRVQGLSGNEQFF. The CDR3 DNA reads as TGTGCCAGCAGCCTACGTGTACAGGGTCTATCAGGCAATGAGCAGTTCTTC.

This clone was counted between two and nine times. The chain combines TRBV30 with TRBJ1-1; D unresolved. The germline CDR1 and CDR2 sequences are GTSNPN and SVGIG (reference sequence). Trimming pared 1 base from V and 2 bases from J, leaving 17 bases between. The CDR3 is 16 amino acids. CDR3 nucleotide sequence: TGTGCCTGGAGTGAGCGGGGAGTGATAAGAAACACTGAAGCTTTCTTT. This codes for CAWSERGVIRNTEAFF.

The chain joins TRBV7-2 to TRBJ2-5; the D gene is possibly TRBD2 (7 bases). Per the germline V gene, CDR1 is SGHTA and CDR2 is FQGNSA. V lost 1 base and J lost 1, with 13 bases in between. The CDR3 consists of 16 residues. The CDR3 is CASSLEGGLIQETQYF. The CDR3 DNA reads as TGTGCCAGCAGCTTAGAAGGGGGACTAATCCAAGAGACCCAGTACTTC.

The V gene is TRBV2, the J gene TRBJ2-7; 10 nucleotides align to TRBD2. Trimming removed 2 bases from V and 1 base from J; junction bases left unmatched: 5. The CDR3 has 16 residues. Looked up from germline, CDR1 is SNHLY and CDR2 is FYNNEI. The CDR3 DNA reads TGTGCCAGCAGTGAATGGGCTAGCGGGAGATCCTACGAGCAGTACTTC. The encoded protein is CASSEWASGRSYEQYF. Together with reference TRBV2 and TRBJ2-7, the CDR3 gives the full variable domain: EPEVTQTPSHQVTQMGQEVILRCVPISNHLYFYWYRQILGQKVEFLVSFYNNEISEKSEIFDDQFSVERPDGSNFTLKIRSTKLEDSAMYFCASSEWASGRSYEQYFGPGTRLTVT.

This chain links TRBV29-1 with TRBJ2-5; 11 bases map to TRBD2. The tail of the sequence fits TRBJ2-7 better, so the J call may be wrong. Germline V gene data show CDR1 as SQVTM and CDR2 as ANQGSEA. The CDR3 is 13 amino acids. CDR3 nucleotide sequence: TGCAGCGTTGAGTTGCTAGCGGGAGGCGAGCAGTACTTC. Protein product: CSVELLAGGEQYF.

The chain combines TRBV7-9 with TRBJ2-7; a possible D gene is TRBD1 (6 bases). The CDR3 has 14 residues. Germline lookup yields CDR1 SEHNR and CDR2 FQNEAQ (reference sequence). V was clipped by 4 bases and J by 5 bases, with 15 bases between them. CDR3 nucleotides: TGTGCCAGCAGCTCCTACAAGACAGGCCACGAGCAGTACTTC. Translating gives CASSSYKTGHEQYF. The variable domain in full, completed from reference TRBV7-9 and TRBJ2-7, reads DTGVSQNPRHKITKRGQNVTFRCDPISEHNRLYWYRQTLGQGPEFLTYFQNEAQLEKSRLLSDRFSAERPKGSFSTLEIQRTEQGDSAMYLCASSSYKTGHEQYFGPGTRLTVT.

The chain couples TRBV6-5 to TRBJ2-7; 9 positions match TRBD1. The germline V gene has CDR1 MNHEY and CDR2 SVGAGI. The CDR3 has 14 residues. The J segment lost 8 bases and the V segment lost 7 bases, leaving 12 bases of the junction unmatched. CDR3: CASTPGQGLPQQYF. DNA of the CDR3: TGTGCCAGCACCCCGGGACAGGGACTTCCCCAGCAGTACTTC.